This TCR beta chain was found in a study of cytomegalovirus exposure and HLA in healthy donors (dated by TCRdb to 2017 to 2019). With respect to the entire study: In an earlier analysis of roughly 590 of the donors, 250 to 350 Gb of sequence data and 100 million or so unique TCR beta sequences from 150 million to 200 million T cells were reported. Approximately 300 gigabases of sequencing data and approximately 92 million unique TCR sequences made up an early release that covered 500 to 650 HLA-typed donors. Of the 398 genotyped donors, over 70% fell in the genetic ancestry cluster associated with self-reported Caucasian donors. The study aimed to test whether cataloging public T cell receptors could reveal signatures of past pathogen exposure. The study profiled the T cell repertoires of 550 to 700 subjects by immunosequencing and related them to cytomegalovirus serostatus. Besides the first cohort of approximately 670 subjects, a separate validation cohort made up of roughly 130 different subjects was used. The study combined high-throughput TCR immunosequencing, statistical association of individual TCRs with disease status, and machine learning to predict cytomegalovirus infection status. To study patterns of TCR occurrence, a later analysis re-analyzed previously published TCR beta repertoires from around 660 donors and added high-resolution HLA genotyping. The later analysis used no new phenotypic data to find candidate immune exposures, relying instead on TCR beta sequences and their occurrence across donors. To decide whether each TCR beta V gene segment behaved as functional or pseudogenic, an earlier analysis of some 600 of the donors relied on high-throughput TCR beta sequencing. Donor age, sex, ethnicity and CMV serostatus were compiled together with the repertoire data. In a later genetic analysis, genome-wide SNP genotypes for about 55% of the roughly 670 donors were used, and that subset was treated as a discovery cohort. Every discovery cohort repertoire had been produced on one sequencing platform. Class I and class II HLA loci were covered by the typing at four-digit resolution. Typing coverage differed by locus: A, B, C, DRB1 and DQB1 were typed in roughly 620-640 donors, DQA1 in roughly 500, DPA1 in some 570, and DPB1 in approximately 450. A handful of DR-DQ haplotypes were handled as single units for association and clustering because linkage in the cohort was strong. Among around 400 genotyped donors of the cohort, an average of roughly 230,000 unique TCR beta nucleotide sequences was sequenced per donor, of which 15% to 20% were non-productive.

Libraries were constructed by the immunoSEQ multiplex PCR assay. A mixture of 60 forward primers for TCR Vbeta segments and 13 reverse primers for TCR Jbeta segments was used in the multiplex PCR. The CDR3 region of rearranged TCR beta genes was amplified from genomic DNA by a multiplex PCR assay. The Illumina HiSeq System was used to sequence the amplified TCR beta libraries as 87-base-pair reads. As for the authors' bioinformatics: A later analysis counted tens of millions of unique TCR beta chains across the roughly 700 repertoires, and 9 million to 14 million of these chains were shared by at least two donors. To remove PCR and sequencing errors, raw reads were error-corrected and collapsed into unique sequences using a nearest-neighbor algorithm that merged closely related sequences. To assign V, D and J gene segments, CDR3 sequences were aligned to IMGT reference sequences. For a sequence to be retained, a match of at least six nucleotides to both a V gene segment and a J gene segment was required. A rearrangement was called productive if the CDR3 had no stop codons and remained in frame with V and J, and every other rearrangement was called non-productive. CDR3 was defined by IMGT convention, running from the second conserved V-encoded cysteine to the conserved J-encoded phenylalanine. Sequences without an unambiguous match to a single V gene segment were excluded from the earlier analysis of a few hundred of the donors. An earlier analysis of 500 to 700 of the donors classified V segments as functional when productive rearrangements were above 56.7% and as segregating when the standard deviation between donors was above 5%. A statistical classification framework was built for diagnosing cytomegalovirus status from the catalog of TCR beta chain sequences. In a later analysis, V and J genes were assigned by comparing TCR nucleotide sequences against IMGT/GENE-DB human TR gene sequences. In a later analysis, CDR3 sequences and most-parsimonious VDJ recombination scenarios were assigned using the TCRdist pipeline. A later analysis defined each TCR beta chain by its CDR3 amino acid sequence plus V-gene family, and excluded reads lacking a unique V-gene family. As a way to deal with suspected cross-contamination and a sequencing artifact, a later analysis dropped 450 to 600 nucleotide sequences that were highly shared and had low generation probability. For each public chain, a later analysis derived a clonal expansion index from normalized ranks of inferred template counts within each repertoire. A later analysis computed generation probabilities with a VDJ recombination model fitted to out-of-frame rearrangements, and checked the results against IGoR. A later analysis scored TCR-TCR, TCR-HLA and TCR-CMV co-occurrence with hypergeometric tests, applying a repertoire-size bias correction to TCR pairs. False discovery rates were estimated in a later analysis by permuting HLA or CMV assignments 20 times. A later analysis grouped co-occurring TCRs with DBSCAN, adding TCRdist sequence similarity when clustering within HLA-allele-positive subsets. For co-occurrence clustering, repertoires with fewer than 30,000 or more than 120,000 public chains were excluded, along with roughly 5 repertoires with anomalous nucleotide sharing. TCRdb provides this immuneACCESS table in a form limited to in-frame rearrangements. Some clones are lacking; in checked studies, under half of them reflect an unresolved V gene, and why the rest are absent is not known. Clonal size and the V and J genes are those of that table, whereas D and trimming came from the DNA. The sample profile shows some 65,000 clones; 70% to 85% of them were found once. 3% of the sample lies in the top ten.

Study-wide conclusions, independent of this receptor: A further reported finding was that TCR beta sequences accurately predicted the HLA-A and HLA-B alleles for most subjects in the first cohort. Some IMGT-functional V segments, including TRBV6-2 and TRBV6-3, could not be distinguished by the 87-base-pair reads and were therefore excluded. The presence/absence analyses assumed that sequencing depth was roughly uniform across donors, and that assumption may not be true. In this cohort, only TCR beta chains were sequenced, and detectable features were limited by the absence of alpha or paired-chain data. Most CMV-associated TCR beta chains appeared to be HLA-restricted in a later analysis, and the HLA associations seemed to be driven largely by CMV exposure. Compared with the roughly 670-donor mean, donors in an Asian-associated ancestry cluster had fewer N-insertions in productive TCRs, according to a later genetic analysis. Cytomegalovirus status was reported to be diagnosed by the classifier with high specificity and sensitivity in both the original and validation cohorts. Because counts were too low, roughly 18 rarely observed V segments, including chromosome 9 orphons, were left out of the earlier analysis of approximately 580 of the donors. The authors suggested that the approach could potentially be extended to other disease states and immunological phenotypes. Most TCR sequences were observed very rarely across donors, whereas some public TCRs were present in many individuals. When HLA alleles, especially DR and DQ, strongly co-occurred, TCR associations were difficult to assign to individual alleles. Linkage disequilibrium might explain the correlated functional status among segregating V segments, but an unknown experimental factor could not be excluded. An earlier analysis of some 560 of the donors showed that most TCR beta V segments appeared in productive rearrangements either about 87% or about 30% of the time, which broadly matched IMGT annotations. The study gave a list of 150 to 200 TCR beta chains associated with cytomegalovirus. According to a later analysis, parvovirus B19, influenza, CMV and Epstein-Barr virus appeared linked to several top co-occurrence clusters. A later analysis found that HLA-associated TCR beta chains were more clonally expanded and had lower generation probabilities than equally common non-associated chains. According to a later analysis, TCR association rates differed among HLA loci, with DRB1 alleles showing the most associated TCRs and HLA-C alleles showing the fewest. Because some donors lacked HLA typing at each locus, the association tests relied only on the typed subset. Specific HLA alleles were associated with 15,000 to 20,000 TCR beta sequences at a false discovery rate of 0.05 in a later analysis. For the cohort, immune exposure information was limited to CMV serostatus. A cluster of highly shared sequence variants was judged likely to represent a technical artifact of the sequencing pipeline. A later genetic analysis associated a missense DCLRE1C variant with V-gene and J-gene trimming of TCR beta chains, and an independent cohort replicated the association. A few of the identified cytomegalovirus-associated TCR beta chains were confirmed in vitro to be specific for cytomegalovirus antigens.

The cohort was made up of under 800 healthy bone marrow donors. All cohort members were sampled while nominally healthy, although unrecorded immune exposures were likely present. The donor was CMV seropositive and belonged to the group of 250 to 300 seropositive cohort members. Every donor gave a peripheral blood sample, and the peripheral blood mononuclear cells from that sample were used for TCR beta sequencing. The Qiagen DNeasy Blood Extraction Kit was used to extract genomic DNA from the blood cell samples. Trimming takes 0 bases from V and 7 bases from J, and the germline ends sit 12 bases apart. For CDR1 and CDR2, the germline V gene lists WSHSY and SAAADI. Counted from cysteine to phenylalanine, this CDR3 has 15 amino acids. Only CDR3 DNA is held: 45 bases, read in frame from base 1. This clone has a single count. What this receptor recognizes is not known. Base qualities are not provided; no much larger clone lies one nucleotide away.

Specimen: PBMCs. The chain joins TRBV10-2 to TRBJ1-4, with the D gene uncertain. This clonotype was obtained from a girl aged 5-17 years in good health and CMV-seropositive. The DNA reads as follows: TGCGCCAGCAGTGAGTCGTGGGGAGGTGGTGAAAAACTGTTTTTT. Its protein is CASSESWGGGEKLFF.